This T cell receptor beta chain was obtained from a study of T cells in lung cancer brain metastases. Findings and limits, study-wide: DNA fragmentation in FFPE samples may have prevented full retrieval of the infiltrating T cell repertoire. Brain metastases had fewer unique productive clones than primaries (median approximately 1,600 versus 4,100).

The table came from immunoSEQ multiplex PCR; TCRdb's copy has only in-frame clones and leaves some out. The sample holds about 6,200 clones, roughly 85% seen once. Comment on this clone: Its target is unknown. Within the sample, other DNA sequences also encode this same CDR3.

V was pared by 2 bases and J by 1 base, with 2 bases between. The CDR3 totals 12 residues. Germline CDR1 reads SGHAT; CDR2 reads FQNNGV. This clonotype was sampled from a man aged 50 to 59 with non-small cell lung cancer. The sample taken for sequencing was tumor tissue from the primary lung tumor. The chain recombines TRBV11-2 with TRBJ1-1; D call uncertain. CDR3 region: CASSLQNTEAFF. In DNA, the CDR3 is TGTGCCAGCAGCTTACAGAACACTGAAGCTTTCTTT.